This T cell receptor (beta chain) was profiled in a study of T cells after yellow fever vaccination. Study-level results: The study re-detected most primary-vaccination clones after the booster (96% CD4, 88% CD8).

TCRdb reanalysed the 5' RACE reads using MiXCR and keeps one entry per CDR3 protein. The repertoire includes 300,000 to 400,000 distinct CDR3 sequences, approximately 12% of them detected once, and 2.5% to 4% sits in the top ten. The germline V gene has CDR1 SGHVS and CDR2 FNYEAQ. The V end lost 2 bases, the J end lost 5 bases, and 12 bases lay between the germline ends. The length of the CDR3 is 15 residues. A note on this clonotype: Antigen unknown.

The chain recombines TRBV7-6 with TRBJ1-4; D possibly corresponds to TRBD1 (5 bases). The clonotype originates from a young man who received the YFV17D yellow fever vaccine. The sequences come from CD4+ T cells sorted from PBMCs, collected 15 days after the yellow fever booster vaccination. The CDR3 nucleotides are TGTGCCAGCAGCTTATTACCAGGGACGAATGAAAAACTGTTTTTT. This encodes CASSLLPGTNEKLFF.